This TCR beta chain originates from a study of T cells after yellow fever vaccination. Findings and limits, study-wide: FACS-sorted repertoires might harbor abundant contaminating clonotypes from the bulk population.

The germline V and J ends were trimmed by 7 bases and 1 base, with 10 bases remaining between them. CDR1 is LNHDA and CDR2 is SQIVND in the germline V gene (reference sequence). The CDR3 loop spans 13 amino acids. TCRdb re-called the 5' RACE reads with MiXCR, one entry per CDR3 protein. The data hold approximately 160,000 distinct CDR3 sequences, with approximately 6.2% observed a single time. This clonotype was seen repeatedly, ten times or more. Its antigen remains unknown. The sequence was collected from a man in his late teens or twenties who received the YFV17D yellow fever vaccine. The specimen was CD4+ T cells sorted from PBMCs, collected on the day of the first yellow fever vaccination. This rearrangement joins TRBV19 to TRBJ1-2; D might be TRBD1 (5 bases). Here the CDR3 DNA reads TGTGCCAGTATGGGGACGGATAACTATGGCTACACCTTC. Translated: CASMGTDNYGYTF.